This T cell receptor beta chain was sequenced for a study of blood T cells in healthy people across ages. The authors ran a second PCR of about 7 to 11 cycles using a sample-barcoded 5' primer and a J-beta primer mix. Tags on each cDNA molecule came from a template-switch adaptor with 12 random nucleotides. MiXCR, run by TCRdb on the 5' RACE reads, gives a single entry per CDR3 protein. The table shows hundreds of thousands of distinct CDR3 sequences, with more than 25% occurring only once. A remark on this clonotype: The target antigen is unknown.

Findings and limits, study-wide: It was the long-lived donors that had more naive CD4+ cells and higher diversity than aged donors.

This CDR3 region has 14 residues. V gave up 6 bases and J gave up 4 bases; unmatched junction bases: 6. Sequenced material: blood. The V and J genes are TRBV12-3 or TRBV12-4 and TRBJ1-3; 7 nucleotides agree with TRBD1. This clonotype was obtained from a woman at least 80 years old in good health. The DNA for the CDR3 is TGTGCCAGCAGATCCGGGACAGACGGAAACACCATATATTTT. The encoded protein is CASRSGTDGNTIYF.